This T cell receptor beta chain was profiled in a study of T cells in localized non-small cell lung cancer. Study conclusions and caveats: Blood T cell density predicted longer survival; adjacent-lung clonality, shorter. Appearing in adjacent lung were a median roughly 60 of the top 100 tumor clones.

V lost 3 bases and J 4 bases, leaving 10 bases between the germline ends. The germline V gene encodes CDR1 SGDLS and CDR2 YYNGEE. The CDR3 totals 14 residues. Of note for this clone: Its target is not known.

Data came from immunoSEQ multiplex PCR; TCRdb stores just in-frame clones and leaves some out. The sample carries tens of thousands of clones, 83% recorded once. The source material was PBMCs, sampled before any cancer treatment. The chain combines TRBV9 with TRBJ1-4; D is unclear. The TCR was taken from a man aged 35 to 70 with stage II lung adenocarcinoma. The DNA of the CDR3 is TGTGCCAGCAGCGCACAAGCCAGTAATGAAAAACTGTTTTTT. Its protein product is CASSAQASNEKLFF.